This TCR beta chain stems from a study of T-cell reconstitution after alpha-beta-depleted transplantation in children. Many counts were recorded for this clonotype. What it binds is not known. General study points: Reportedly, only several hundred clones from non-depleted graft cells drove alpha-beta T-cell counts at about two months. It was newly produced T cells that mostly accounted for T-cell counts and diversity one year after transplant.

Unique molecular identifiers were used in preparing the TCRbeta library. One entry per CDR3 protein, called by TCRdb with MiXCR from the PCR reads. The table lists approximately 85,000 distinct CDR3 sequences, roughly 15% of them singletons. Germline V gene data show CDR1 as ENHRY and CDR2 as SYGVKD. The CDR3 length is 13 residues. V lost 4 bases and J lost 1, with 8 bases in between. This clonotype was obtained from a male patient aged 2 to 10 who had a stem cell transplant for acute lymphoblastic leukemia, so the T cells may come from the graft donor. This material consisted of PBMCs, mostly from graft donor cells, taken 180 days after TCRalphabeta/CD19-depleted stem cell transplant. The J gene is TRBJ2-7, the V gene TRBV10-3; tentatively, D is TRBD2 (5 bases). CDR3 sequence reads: CAISVERSYEQYF. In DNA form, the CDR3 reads TGTGCCATCAGTGTGGAGCGGTCCTACGAGCAGTACTTC.